The 8 T cell receptor beta chains given below trace back to one sample, sequenced in a study of beta chain features in type 1 diabetes listed by TCRdb under 2018. Their specific antigens are unknown. Study-wide findings and limitations: In all four CD4+ subsets, TCRB CDR3 length was moderately but significantly shorter in type 1 diabetes patients.

The library was obtained by the immunoSEQ multiplex PCR assay. The entire isolated RNA was reverse transcribed using the High Capacity cDNA Reverse Transcription Kit, and thus expressed TCRB transcripts were sequenced. The clones in this table, taken by TCRdb from immuneACCESS, are in-frame only. Not every clone is retained; where verified, under half of the shortfall comes from an unresolved V gene, and the cause of the rest is unknown. Here the sample has over 650,000 clones; roughly 13% occur a single time. The top ten constitute 0.035% to 0.045% of the sample. Input material: naive CD4+ T cells from blood. Sample cell subset or site, as interpreted from the label and publication: true naive CD4+ T cells. These receptors came from a man aged 18 to 35 with type 1 diabetes.

This clone was seen only a few times. The chain recombines TRBV6-5 with TRBJ1-1; D unclear. The CDR3 has 12 amino acids. Deletions cut 6 bases from V and 3 bases from J, with 8 bases between. Germline assignment: CDR1 MNHEY and CDR2 SVGAGI. CDR3 region: CASSRPDTEAFF. The DNA for the CDR3 is TGTGCCAGCAGCCGACCGGACACTGAAGCTTTCTTT.

This clone was seen a few times. The V call is TRBV7-9, the J call TRBJ1-1, with unresolved D. This CDR3 comprises 15 residues. CDR1 is SEHNR and CDR2 is FQNEAQ in the germline V gene (reference sequence). Trimming removed 0 bases at V and 3 bases at J, with 11 bases between. CDR3 coding DNA: TGTGCCAGCAGCTTAGCTTACTCACTCGACACTGAAGCTTTCTTT. As protein: CASSLAYSLDTEAFF.

The rearrangement links TRBV18 to TRBJ2-2; TRBD1 aligns across 8 bases. V trimming: 3 bases; J trimming: 4 bases; junction bases outside the gene matches: 4. Germline assignment: CDR1 KGHSH and CDR2 LQKENI. The CDR3 consists of 15 residues. The CDR3 reads CASSPRQGSTGELFF. In nucleotides, the CDR3 is TGTGCCAGCTCACCCAGACAGGGGAGCACCGGGGAGCTGTTTTTT. Using reference TRBV18 and TRBJ2-2 for the parts outside the CDR3, the full variable domain is NAGVMQNPRHLVRRRGQEARLRCSPMKGHSHVYWYRQLPEEGLKFMVYLQKENIIDESGMPKERFSAEFPKEGPSILRIQQVVRGDSAAYFCASSPRQGSTGELFFGEGSRLTVL.

The chain uses TRBV30 and TRBJ2-5; tentative D call: TRBD2 (6 bases). Trimming removed 5 bases at V and 5 bases at J, with 18 bases between. The CDR3 has 14 amino acids. Germline V CDR1 and CDR2: GTSNPN, SVGIG (reference sequence). CDR3 sequence (DNA): TGTGCCTGGGGGGGGTCTGGAGGATGGGAGACCCAGTACTTC. This gives the protein CAWGGSGGWETQYF.

The rearrangement uses TRBV4-1 and TRBJ2-1; TRBD2 aligns across 9 bases. Trimming removed 1 base from V and 9 bases from J; junction bases left unmatched: 7. CDR1 MGHRA and CDR2 YSYEKL come from the germline V gene. The CDR3 consists of 15 residues. The CDR3 spells CASSQGERGAAEQFF. DNA for the CDR3: TGCGCCAGCAGCCAAGGGGAGCGGGGGGCGGCTGAGCAGTTCTTC.

The chain couples TRBV14 to TRBJ1-1; D is uncertain. V lost 4 bases and J 2 bases, leaving 14 bases between the germline ends. Germline V gene lookup returns CDR1 SGHDN and CDR2 FVKESK. There are 15 residues in the CDR3. The CDR3 DNA reads TGTGCCAGCAGCCGCGAAGGCGGACGAAACACTGAAGCTTTCTTT. It codes for CASSREGGRNTEAFF.

This clone was seen more than once but under ten times. This chain joins TRBV4-3 and TRBJ1-6, with a tentative D call TRBD1 (5 bases). With 3 bases removed from V and 7 bases from J, the gap between germline ends came to 16 bases. Germline CDR1 is LGHNA and CDR2 is YSLEER. The CDR3 totals 16 residues. CDR3 sequence (DNA): TGCGCCAGCAGCCAGGGGGTGGCTCTAGGGAATTCACCCCTCCACTTT. Translated: CASSQGVALGNSPLHF.

There are a few counts of this clone. This rearrangement joins TRBV4-2 to TRBJ1-1; D remains unclear. The germline V gene encodes CDR1 LGHNA and CDR2 YNFKEQ. V dropped 3 bases and J dropped 4 bases, with 21 bases sitting between them. This CDR3 contains 17 residues. The CDR3 region has the DNA TGTGCCAGCAGCCAGCATCGTGCAGGACTGGGGAGCACTGAAGCTTTCTTT. This sequence encodes CASSQHRAGLGSTEAFF.